This T cell receptor (beta chain) was recovered during a study of CD8+ T cells in alopecia areata. Study-level points and caveats: Lesional scalp displayed greater clonality than normal scalp, most notably in alopecia totalis/universalis.

Once RNA had been extracted, it was reverse transcribed into cDNA to act as the sequencing template. Sequencing used immunoSEQ multiplex PCR; TCRdb keeps in-frame clones, though not all of them. The profile shows about 140,000 clones, around 50% of them singletons. On this clone: The antigen is not known.

This sample comprised CD4+ T cells sorted from blood, obtained at week 0. The sequence came from a human donor with alopecia areata.

CDR3 DNA: TGTGCCACGGCACTAGACGCGAACACAGATACGCAGTATTTT. It yields the protein CATALDANTDTQYF. The chain recombines TRBV7-9 with TRBJ2-3; TRBD2 might be the D (5 bases). CDR3 size: 14 residues. V was shortened by 10 bases and J by 2 bases, with 16 bases between the two germline ends. Germline loops: CDR1 SEHNR, CDR2 FQNEAQ (reference sequence).